Listed below are T cell receptor beta chains from one sample, sequenced in a study of blood T cell repertoires in COVID-19. Generated by immunoSEQ multiplex PCR, the TCRdb table keeps only in-frame clones and is missing some. The repertoire includes roughly 300,000 clones, 80% to 90% of them detected once, and under 8% sits in the top ten. The sequenced sample was peripheral blood. These receptors were obtained from a man aged 18 to 30 who had recovered from COVID-19. CDR3s include the opening cysteine and the closing phenylalanine or tryptophan. Each record gives: CDR3 length, D gene, clone size, J gene, V gene, CDR3 protein, CDR3 DNA. D genes are given only for firm matches. The size field is filled for only some rows; it gives once, few, many or a size class.

>17|NA|NA|TRBJ1-6|TRBV4-3
CASSQEGGSSYNSPLHF
TGCGCCAGCAGCCAAGAAGGAGGGAGCTCCTATAATTCACCCCTCCACTTT
>16|NA|NA|TRBJ2-7|TRBV19
CASSIKEAGPRGEQYF
TGTGCCAGTAGTATCAAGGAGGCAGGGCCTAGGGGGGAGCAGTACTTC
>14|NA|NA|TRBJ1-1|TRBV5-1
CASSLEAGNTEAFF
TGCGCCAGCAGCTTGGAGGCAGGGAACACTGAAGCTTTCTTT
>13|NA|few|TRBJ1-1|TRBV9
CASSTDRDTEAFF
TGTGCCAGCAGCACCGACAGAGACACTGAAGCTTTCTTT
>16|TRBD1|NA|TRBJ1-2|TRBV19
CASSRQGTGRDYGYTF
TGTGCCAGTAGTAGACAGGGTACGGGCCGGGACTATGGCTACACCTTC
>13|TRBD2|NA|TRBJ2-1|TRBV18
CASSPGLVDEQFF
TGTGCCAGCTCACCGGGACTAGTTGATGAGCAGTTCTTC
>16|NA|NA|TRBJ2-7|TRBV5-4
CASSPGGGVRTHEQYF
TGTGCCAGCAGCCCTGGCGGAGGGGTAAGAACCCACGAGCAGTACTTC
>17|NA|NA|TRBJ2-1|TRBV4-1
CASSQLSGLRYYNEQFF
TGCGCCAGCAGCCAACTCTCGGGACTGCGTTATTACAATGAGCAGTTCTTC
>14|NA|once|TRBJ1-1|TRBV20-1
CSASLGGGNTEAFF
TGCAGTGCTAGTCTTGGGGGGGGAAACACTGAAGCTTTCTTT
>18|TRBD2|NA|TRBJ2-3|TRBV19
CASSIGLAGGSMADTQYF
TGTGCCAGTAGTATAGGACTAGCGGGAGGCTCAATGGCGGATACGCAGTATTTT
>16|TRBD2|NA|TRBJ2-1|TRBV6-5
CASSYSRLAGGDEQFF
TGTGCCAGCAGTTACTCGAGGCTAGCGGGAGGCGATGAGCAGTTCTTC
>11|TRBD2|NA|TRBJ2-7|TRBV12-3/TRBV12-4
CASSNGLAGEF
TGTGCCAGCAGCAACGGACTAGCGGGGGAATTC
>16|NA|once|TRBJ1-1|TRBV11-2
CASSFPTGGMNTEAFF
TGTGCCAGCAGCTTTCCCACCGGGGGTATGAACACTGAAGCTTTCTTT
>17|NA|NA|TRBJ1-4|TRBV4-1
CASSQGPPGATNEKLFF
TGCGCCAGCAGCCAAGGGCCCCCGGGGGCAACTAATGAAAAACTGTTTTTT
>18|TRBD2|NA|TRBJ2-2|TRBV7-9
CASSSPGLAGERTGELFF
TGTGCCAGCAGCTCACCGGGACTAGCGGGAGAAAGGACCGGGGAGCTGTTTTTT
>16|NA|NA|TRBJ1-1|TRBV4-2
CASSAEQARTNTEAFF
TGTGCCAGCAGCGCAGAACAGGCAAGGACGAACACTGAAGCTTTCTTT
>13|NA|NA|TRBJ2-2|TRBV28
CASSLYAGGELFF
TGTGCCAGCAGTCTCTACGCAGGGGGGGAGCTGTTTTTT
>17|NA|NA|TRBJ1-6|TRBV14
CASSQEPFWLENSPLHF
TGTGCCAGCAGCCAAGAGCCCTTTTGGCTGGAGAATTCACCCCTCCACTTT
>15|NA|NA|TRBJ1-5|TRBV27
CASSLTGVGNQPQHF
TGTGCCAGCAGTTTGACAGGCGTAGGCAATCAGCCCCAGCATTTT
>19|NA|once|TRBJ2-5|TRBV19
CASSIETESSGLPRGTQYF
TGTGCCAGTAGTATCGAGACAGAGAGTAGCGGATTGCCGAGGGGGACCCAGTACTTC
>15|TRBD1|NA|TRBJ2-7|TRBV7-6
CASSLDGTGRYEQYF
TGTGCCAGCAGCTTAGACGGGACAGGGAGGTACGAGCAGTACTTC
>14|NA|NA|TRBJ2-7|TRBV11-2
CASSLGTFGYAQYF
TGTGCCAGCAGCTTAGGGACATTTGGCTACGCGCAGTACTTC
>17|TRBD1|NA|TRBJ1-1|TRBV6-2/TRBV6-3
CASSLTPRTGMNTEAFF
TGTGCCAGCAGTTTGACTCCCCGGACAGGGATGAACACTGAAGCTTTCTTT
>14|NA|once|TRBJ2-2|TRBV19
CASSAQPNTGELFF
TGTGCCAGTAGTGCACAGCCGAACACCGGGGAGCTGTTTTTT
>14|NA|NA|TRBJ2-1|TRBV29-1
CSVEGSRGDNEQFF
TGCAGCGTTGAAGGATCCAGGGGCGACAATGAGCAGTTCTTC
>20|TRBD2|NA|TRBJ2-3|TRBV2
CASSSSGTSGKSAGTDTQYF
TGTGCCAGCAGTTCGTCCGGGACTAGCGGGAAGAGTGCGGGCACAGATACGCAGTATTTT
>14|NA|NA|TRBJ1-2|TRBV7-9
CASSLDFVSYGYTF
TGTGCCAGCAGCTTAGACTTCGTTTCCTATGGCTACACCTTC
>15|NA|NA|TRBJ2-5|TRBV6-5
CASSYSTGIQETQYF
TGTGCCAGCAGTTACTCGACAGGAATCCAAGAGACCCAGTACTTC
>17|NA|NA|TRBJ1-2|TRBV7-9
CASSSQRDTTGYYGYTF
TGTGCCAGCAGCTCGCAGAGGGATACGACTGGGTACTATGGCTACACCTTC
>14|NA|NA|TRBJ1-2|TRBV29-1
CSVVGALGSYGYTF
TGCAGCGTTGTCGGAGCTCTTGGTAGCTATGGCTACACCTTC
>15|TRBD1|NA|TRBJ1-4|TRBV3-1/TRBV3-2
CASSLGQGAPEKLFF
TGTGCCAGCAGCCTGGGACAGGGGGCGCCTGAAAAACTGTTTTTT
>15|NA|NA|TRBJ2-1|TRBV9
CASSVRSGGYNEQFF
TGTGCCAGCAGCGTGCGGAGTGGAGGCTACAATGAGCAGTTCTTC
>14|TRBD2|NA|TRBJ2-5|TRBV7-3
CASSLIAGEETQYF
TGTGCCAGCAGCTTAATAGCGGGGGAAGAGACCCAGTACTTC
>15|TRBD1|NA|TRBJ1-2|TRBV10-1
CASSDPGTGNYGYTF
TGCGCCAGCAGTGATCCTGGGACAGGGAACTATGGCTACACCTTC
>16|TRBD1|NA|TRBJ1-1|TRBV9
CASSVLNVGTVTEAFF
TGTGCCAGCAGCGTATTAAACGTCGGGACAGTGACAGAAGCTTTCTTT
>12|NA|NA|TRBJ1-6|TRBV6-6
CASSHRNSPLHF
TGTGCCAGCAGTCACAGAAATTCACCCCTCCACTTT
>12|NA|NA|TRBJ2-7|TRBV30
CAWGARVYEQYF
TGTGCCTGGGGAGCCCGAGTCTACGAGCAGTACTTC
>15|TRBD2|NA|TRBJ2-3|TRBV5-5
CASSLTSVSTDTQYF
TGTGCCAGCAGCTTGACTAGCGTAAGCACAGATACGCAGTATTTT
>13|NA|NA|TRBJ1-1|TRBV7-2
CASSLLLDTEAFF
TGTGCCAGCAGCCTACTATTGGACACTGAAGCTTTCTTT
>14|NA|NA|TRBJ1-6|TRBV11-2
CASSLTPGESPLHF
TGTGCCAGCAGTTTAACACCGGGGGAATCACCCCTCCACTTT
>13|NA|NA|TRBJ1-1|TRBV7-9
CASSPREDTEAFF
TGTGCCAGCAGCCCGAGAGAGGACACTGAAGCTTTCTTT
>14|TRBD2|once|TRBJ2-7|TRBV12-5
CASGVSGSSYEQYF
TGTGCTAGTGGTGTTAGCGGGAGCTCCTACGAGCAGTACTTC
>15|NA|NA|TRBJ1-2|TRBV6-5
CASSSQDTYFYGYTF
TGTGCCAGCAGTTCCCAGGACACTTACTTCTATGGCTACACCTTC
>15|NA|NA|TRBJ2-3|TRBV7-3
CASSLGGAGADTQYF
TGTGCCAGCAGCTTAGGGGGGGCCGGCGCAGATACGCAGTATTTT
>12|NA|NA|TRBJ2-2|TRBV10-3
CAISTGSGELFF
TGTGCCATCAGTACAGGGTCCGGGGAGCTGTTTTTT
>16|NA|NA|TRBJ1-1|TRBV9
CASSVVAGLGGTEAFF
TGTGCCAGCAGCGTAGTGGCGGGACTCGGGGGGACTGAAGCTTTCTTT
>18|TRBD2|NA|TRBJ2-3|TRBV7-3
CASSITPGLGGMSDTQYF
TGTGCCAGCAGTATAACACCGGGACTAGGAGGGATGTCAGATACGCAGTATTTT
>14|TRBD1|NA|TRBJ1-2|TRBV5-4
CASSSGQGAYGYTF
TGTGCCAGCAGCTCGGGACAGGGGGCCTATGGCTACACCTTC
>13|TRBD1|NA|TRBJ2-7|TRBV6-2/TRBV6-3
CASSWGQPYEQYF
TGTGCCAGCAGTTGGGGACAGCCCTACGAGCAGTACTTC
>12|TRBD1|NA|TRBJ1-1|TRBV6-5
CASSSSTGEAFF
TGTGCCAGCAGTTCCTCGACAGGGGAAGCTTTCTTT
>13|NA|NA|TRBJ1-3|TRBV10-2
CASSQSAGNTIYF
TGCGCCAGCAGCCAATCTGCGGGAAACACCATATATTTT
>16|NA|few|TRBJ1-2|TRBV4-3
CASSQDLAEGEYGYTF
TGCGCCAGCAGCCAAGATCTCGCTGAGGGGGAGTATGGCTACACCTTC
>16|TRBD2|NA|TRBJ2-3|TRBV7-9
CASSRTSGMSTDTQYF
TGTGCCAGCAGCCGGACTAGCGGGATGAGCACAGATACGCAGTATTTT
>13|NA|NA|TRBJ2-7|TRBV9
CASSVGYSYEQYF
TGTGCCAGCAGCGTAGGGTATAGCTACGAGCAGTACTTC
>18|TRBD2|NA|TRBJ2-1|TRBV25-1
CASSVPPGLAGVGNEQFF
TGTGCCAGCAGTGTCCCACCGGGACTAGCGGGAGTGGGAAATGAGCAGTTCTTC